This entry lists 21 T cell receptor beta chains sequenced from one sample in a study of cytomegalovirus exposure and HLA in healthy donors. Generated by immunoSEQ multiplex PCR, the TCRdb table keeps only in-frame clones and is missing some. The data contain 250,000 to 300,000 clones, just over 85% of them seen just once; the ten biggest clones take up approximately 1%. Source material: PBMCs. All receptors come from a woman aged 18-29 years in good health and CMV-seronegative.

The genes are TRBV5-1 and TRBJ2-1; 10 nucleotides line up with TRBD1. V dropped 2 bases and J dropped 5; count of bases not matched to a gene: 7. The CDR3 is 16 amino acids. From germline, CDR1 is SGHRS and CDR2 YFSETQ. Here the CDR3 DNA reads TGCGCCAGCAGCTTTCGGACAGGGGGGTCCCACAATGAGCAGTTCTTC. Amino acid sequence: CASSFRTGGSHNEQFF.

DNA of the CDR3: TGTGCCAGTAGTATAGATTTTTACAGGGACACTGAAGCTTTCTTT. This codes for CASSIDFYRDTEAFF. This chain links TRBV19 with TRBJ1-1; D possibly corresponds to TRBD1 (6 bases). Germline-derived CDR1 and CDR2 are LNHDA and SQIVND (reference sequence). The V and J ends lost 0 bases and 3 bases respectively, with 11 bases between them. This CDR3 region has 15 residues.

The chain combines TRBV9 with TRBJ2-1; 8 positions match TRBD2. In germline, CDR1 is SGDLS, CDR2 YYNGEE. The CDR3 spans 16 residues. The V segment lost 4 bases and the J segment 5 bases; nucleotides outside the gene matches: 11. In nucleotides, the CDR3 is TGTGCCAGCAGCCCCACCGGGACTAGAGTCCACAATGAGCAGTTCTTC. This encodes CASSPTGTRVHNEQFF.

The chain links TRBV5-8 to TRBJ1-4, with 8 bases fitting TRBD1. V shed 0 bases, J shed 1 base, and the junction held 8 bases outside the gene matches. Germline CDR1 is SGHTS and CDR2 is YDEGEE. CDR3 length equals 18 residues. DNA for the CDR3: TGTGCCAGCAGCTTGGGGACAGGGTCTTTGGGAACTAATGAAAAACTGTTTTTT. It is translated as CASSLGTGSLGTNEKLFF. The full variable domain, in which reference TRBV5-8 and TRBJ1-4 provide the parts outside the CDR3, is EAGVTQSPTHLIKTRGQQATLRCSPISGHTSVYWYQQALGLGLQFLLWYDEGEERNRGNFPPRFSGRQFPNYSSELNVNALELEDSALYLCASSLGTGSLGTNEKLFFGSGTQLSVL.

The chain links TRBV7-2 to TRBJ1-6, with 7 bases fitting TRBD1. There are 13 residues in the CDR3. The germline V gene encodes CDR1 SGHTA and CDR2 FQGNSA. The V gene end was trimmed by 4 bases and the J gene end by 7 bases; junction bases not matched to a gene: 1. The CDR3 bases are TGTGCCAGCAGCTACAGGGGCAATTCACCCCTCCACTTT. It yields the protein CASSYRGNSPLHF.

V is TRBV6-1 and J is TRBJ2-7; tentatively, D is TRBD1 (6 bases). V was clipped by 6 bases and J by 0 bases, with 15 bases between them. This CDR3 has 15 residues. Germline V gene data show CDR1 as MNHNS and CDR2 as SASEGT. The CDR3 is CASRQTGSSSYEQYF. CDR3 bases: TGTGCCAGCAGGCAGACAGGCTCAAGCTCCTACGAGCAGTACTTC.

This chain connects TRBV6-1 to TRBJ2-3; 9 positions match TRBD2. CDR3 length: 16 amino acids. The trim removed 2 bases at V and 4 bases at J, leaving 7 bases unmatched. Germline lookup yields CDR1 MNHNS and CDR2 SASEGT. The CDR3 DNA sequence: TGTGCCAGCAGTGAATGGGTAGCGGGAGAAGCAGATACGCAGTATTTT. Translated: CASSEWVAGEADTQYF.

The chain carries TRBV7-8 and TRBJ2-3; D possibly corresponds to TRBD2 (5 bases). Deletions cut 0 bases from V and 7 bases from J, with 8 bases between. CDR1 is SGHVS, CDR2 FQNEAQ, per germline. This CDR3 is 13 amino acids long. The CDR3 nucleotides read TGTGCCAGCAGCTTAGCGGGAGCAAATACGCAGTATTTT. It yields the protein CASSLAGANTQYF.

The CDR3 nucleotides read TGTGCCAGCTCACCCTTTGACACCTTGAACACCGGGGAGCTGTTTTTT. It yields the protein CASSPFDTLNTGELFF. V gene TRBV18 combines with J gene TRBJ2-2; D not resolved. Germline values: CDR1 KGHSH, CDR2 LQKENI. Trimming left V 3 bases short and J 1 base short, with 12 bases between. The CDR3 runs 16 residues. Full variable domain (rest looked up from reference TRBV18 and TRBJ2-2): NAGVMQNPRHLVRRRGQEARLRCSPMKGHSHVYWYRQLPEEGLKFMVYLQKENIIDESGMPKERFSAEFPKEGPSILRIQQVVRGDSAAYFCASSPFDTLNTGELFFGEGSRLTVL.

The chain joins TRBV2 to TRBJ2-2; D is possibly TRBD1 (5 bases). V was shortened by 6 bases and J by 4 bases, with 12 bases between the two germline ends. The CDR3 runs 14 residues. Germline lookup yields CDR1 SNHLY and CDR2 FYNNEI. The CDR3 is CASRTQVTTGELFF. The CDR3 region has the DNA TGTGCCAGCAGAACACAGGTCACCACCGGGGAGCTGTTTTTT.

V usage is TRBV7-3 and J usage is TRBJ1-1; possibly TRBD1 for D (5 bases). This CDR3 is built from 13 residues. Trimming took 5 bases from V and 4 from J, leaving 11 bases between them. Germline V gene sequence: CDR1 SGHTA, CDR2 FQGTGA. In DNA form, the CDR3 reads TGTGCCAGCAGCCCTCAAAGGGGCACTGAAGCTTTCTTT. It encodes CASSPQRGTEAFF.

This clone was picked up one time. The chain couples TRBV4-1 to TRBJ2-5, with a tentative D call TRBD1 (6 bases). CDR3 length: 15 residues. Trimming left V 1 base short and J 0 bases short, with 9 bases between. The germline V gene encodes CDR1 MGHRA and CDR2 YSYEKL. The CDR3 reads CASSQAYRDQETQYF. The DNA for the CDR3 is TGCGCCAGCAGCCAAGCGTACAGGGACCAAGAGACCCAGTACTTC.

The rearrangement links TRBV18 to TRBJ1-3, with D possibly being TRBD1 (5 bases). The CDR3 covers 15 residues. Trimming shortened V by 2 bases and J by 0 bases, and 8 bases separated the two germline ends. The germline CDR1 and CDR2 sequences are KGHSH and LQKENI. The CDR3, as DNA: TGTGCCAGCTCACCAGGGGGGAACTCTGGAAACACCATATATTTT. It is translated as CASSPGGNSGNTIYF. Full variable domain (remainder filled in from reference TRBV18 and TRBJ1-3): NAGVMQNPRHLVRRRGQEARLRCSPMKGHSHVYWYRQLPEEGLKFMVYLQKENIIDESGMPKERFSAEFPKEGPSILRIQQVVRGDSAAYFCASSPGGNSGNTIYFGEGSWLTVV.

This clone came up once. The rearrangement uses TRBV28 and TRBJ2-2; 7 nucleotides agree with TRBD1. With 6 bases clipped from V and 4 bases from J, the junction kept 5 bases outside the gene matches. Germline V CDR1 and CDR2: MDHEN, SYDVKM. The CDR3 covers 14 residues. The CDR3 reads CASSLGQSTGELFF. CDR3 sequence (DNA): TGTGCCAGCAGCCTGGGACAGAGCACCGGGGAGCTGTTTTTT.

The genes are TRBV27 and TRBJ1-2; 10 nucleotides agree with TRBD1. Germline assignment: CDR1 MNHEY and CDR2 SMNVEV (reference sequence). CDR3 length: 16 residues. J gave up 7 bases and V 5 bases, and 13 bases lay outside the gene matches. The CDR3 DNA sequence: TGTGCCAGCAGTCCGGACGCCGGGACAGGGGCCTCTGGCTACACCTTC. It translates to CASSPDAGTGASGYTF.

The chain links TRBV15 to TRBJ1-5; D not certain. Germline assignment: CDR1 LNHNV and CDR2 YYDKDF (reference sequence). Trimming cost V 5 bases and J 3 bases, with 8 bases left between them. There are 13 residues in the CDR3. The CDR3 reads CATSSVLNQPQHF. CDR3 coding DNA: TGTGCCACCAGCTCAGTTCTCAATCAGCCCCAGCATTTT.

This sequence joins TRBV4-1 and TRBJ1-2, with D possibly matching TRBD1 (5 bases). V gave up 0 bases and J gave up 2 bases, with 10 bases separating them. Germline CDR1 reads MGHRA; CDR2 reads YSYEKL. This CDR3 comprises 15 residues. Written as DNA, the CDR3 is TGCGCCAGCAGCCAAGATCCAGGGATCAACTATGGCTACACCTTC. This gives the protein CASSQDPGINYGYTF.

This clone came up once. V usage is TRBV4-3 and J usage is TRBJ2-2; TRBD2 agrees at 12 bases. V was pared by 0 bases and J by 5 bases, with 13 bases of the junction left unmatched. From germline, CDR1 is LGHNA and CDR2 YSLEER. The CDR3 sequence is 20 residues long. The CDR3 DNA follows: TGCGCCAGCAGCCAAGATTTAGCTAGCGGGGGGGCGATAGTAACCGGGGAGCTGTTTTTT. Amino acid sequence: CASSQDLASGGAIVTGELFF.

CDR3 sequence: CSVEEWSGGADTQYF. CDR3 DNA sequence: TGCAGCGTTGAAGAATGGAGCGGGGGGGCAGATACGCAGTATTTT. The chain recombines TRBV29-1 with TRBJ2-3; TRBD2 matches at 10 bases. The length of the CDR3 is 15 residues. Germline lookup yields CDR1 SQVTM and CDR2 ANQGSEA. The junction had 4 bases not matched to a gene; V was cut back by 0 bases and J by 4 bases.

The chain joins TRBV6-6 to TRBJ1-3; D is possibly TRBD1 (5 bases). The V end was cut by 7 bases, the J end by 9 bases, with 19 bases between. Germline lookup yields CDR1 MNHNY and CDR2 SVGAGI (reference sequence). The CDR3 has 14 amino acids. The CDR3 reads CASTFRGGGGTIYF. CDR3 nucleotides: TGTGCCAGCACCTTCCGCGGGGGAGGAGGCACCATATATTTT.

This chain joins TRBV5-1 and TRBJ1-1, with 7 nucleotides matching TRBD1. The V segment lost 0 bases and the J segment 0 bases; nucleotides outside the gene matches: 8. The CDR3 has 17 residues. CDR1 is SGHRS, CDR2 YFSETQ, per germline. The CDR3 bases are TGCGCCAGCAGCTTGGAAATAGGGACAGTTATGAACACTGAAGCTTTCTTT. Translating it yields CASSLEIGTVMNTEAFF.